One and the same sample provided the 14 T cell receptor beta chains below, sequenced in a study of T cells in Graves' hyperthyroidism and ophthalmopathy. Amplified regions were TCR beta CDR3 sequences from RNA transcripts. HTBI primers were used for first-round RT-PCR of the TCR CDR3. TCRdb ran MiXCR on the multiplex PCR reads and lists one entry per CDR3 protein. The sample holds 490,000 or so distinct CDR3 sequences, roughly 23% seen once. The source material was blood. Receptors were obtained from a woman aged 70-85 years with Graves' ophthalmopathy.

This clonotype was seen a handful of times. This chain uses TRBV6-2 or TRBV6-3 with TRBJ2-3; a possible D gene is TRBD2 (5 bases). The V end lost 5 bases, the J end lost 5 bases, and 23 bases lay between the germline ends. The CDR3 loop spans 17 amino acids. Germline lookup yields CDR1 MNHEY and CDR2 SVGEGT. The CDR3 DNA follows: TGTGCCAGCAGTCGACCCCCTATGGTGGGAGTTGAAGATACGCAGTATTTT. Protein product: CASSRPPMVGVEDTQYF.

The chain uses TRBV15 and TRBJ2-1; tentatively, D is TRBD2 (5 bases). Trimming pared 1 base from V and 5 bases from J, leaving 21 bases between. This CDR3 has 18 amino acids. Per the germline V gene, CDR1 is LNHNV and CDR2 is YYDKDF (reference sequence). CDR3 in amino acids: CATSRAYWGVSPNNEQFF. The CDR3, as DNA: TGTGCCACCAGCAGAGCCTATTGGGGAGTCTCGCCAAACAATGAGCAGTTCTTC.

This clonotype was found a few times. The CDR3 DNA reads as TGTGCCAGCAGCCGGGACAGGGGACTTAATCAGCCCCAGCATTTT. Translated: CASSRDRGLNQPQHF. This chain uses TRBV6-1 with TRBJ1-5, with TRBD1 identical over 10 bases. V gave up 6 bases and J gave up 4 bases; unmatched junction bases: 6. The CDR3 loop spans 15 amino acids. Germline CDR1 is MNHNS and CDR2 is SASEGT.

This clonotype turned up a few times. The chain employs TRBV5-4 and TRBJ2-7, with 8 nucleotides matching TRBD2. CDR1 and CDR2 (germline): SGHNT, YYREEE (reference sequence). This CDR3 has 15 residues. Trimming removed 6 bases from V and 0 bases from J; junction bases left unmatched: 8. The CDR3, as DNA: TGTGCCAGCACCTCCGGGAGGGGAGTCTCCTACGAGCAGTACTTC. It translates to CASTSGRGVSYEQYF.

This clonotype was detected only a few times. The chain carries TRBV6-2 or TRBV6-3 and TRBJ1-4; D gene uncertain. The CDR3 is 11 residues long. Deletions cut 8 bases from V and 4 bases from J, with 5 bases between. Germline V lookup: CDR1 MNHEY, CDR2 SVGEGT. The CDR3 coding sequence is TGTGCCAGCGGGCTTAATGAAAAACTGTTTTTT. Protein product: CASGLNEKLFF.

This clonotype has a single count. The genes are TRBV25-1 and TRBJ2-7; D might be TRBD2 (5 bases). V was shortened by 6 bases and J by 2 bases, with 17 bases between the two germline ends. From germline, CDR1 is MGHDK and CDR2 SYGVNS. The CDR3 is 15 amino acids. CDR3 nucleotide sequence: TGTGCCAGCAGGCCCGGGATTCTGAGCCCCTACGAGCAGTACTTC. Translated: CASRPGILSPYEQYF.

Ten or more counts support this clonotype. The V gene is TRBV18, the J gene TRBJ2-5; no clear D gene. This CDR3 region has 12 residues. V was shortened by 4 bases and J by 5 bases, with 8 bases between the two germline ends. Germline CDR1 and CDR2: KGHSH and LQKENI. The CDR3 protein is CASSQGRETQYF. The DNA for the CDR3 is TGTGCCAGCTCACAAGGGCGGGAGACCCAGTACTTC.

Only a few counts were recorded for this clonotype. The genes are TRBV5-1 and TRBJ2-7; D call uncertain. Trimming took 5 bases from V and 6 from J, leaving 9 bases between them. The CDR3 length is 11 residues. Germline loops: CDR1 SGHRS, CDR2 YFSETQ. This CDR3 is CASRQYSEQYF. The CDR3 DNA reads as TGCGCCAGCAGACAGTACTCCGAGCAGTACTTC.

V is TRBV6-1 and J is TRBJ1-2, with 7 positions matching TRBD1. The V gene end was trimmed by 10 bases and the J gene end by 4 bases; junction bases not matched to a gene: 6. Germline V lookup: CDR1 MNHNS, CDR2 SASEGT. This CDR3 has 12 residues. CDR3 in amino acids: CATLGGIYGYTF. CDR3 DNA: TGTGCCACCCTAGGGGGCATCTATGGCTACACCTTC.

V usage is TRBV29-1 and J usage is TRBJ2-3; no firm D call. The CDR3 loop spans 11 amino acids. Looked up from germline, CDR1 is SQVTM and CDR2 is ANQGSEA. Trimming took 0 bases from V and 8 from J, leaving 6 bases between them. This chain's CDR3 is CSVEDYGTQYF. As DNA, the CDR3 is TGCAGCGTTGAAGATTATGGTACGCAGTATTTT.

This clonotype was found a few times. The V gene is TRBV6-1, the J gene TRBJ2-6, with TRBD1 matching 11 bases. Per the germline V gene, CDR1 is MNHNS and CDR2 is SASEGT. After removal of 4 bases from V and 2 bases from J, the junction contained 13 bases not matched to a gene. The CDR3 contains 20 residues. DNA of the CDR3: TGTGCCAGCAGTGTTGCCCTCGTCGGACAGGGGGCTGCTGGGGCCAACGTCCTGACTTTC. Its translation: CASSVALVGQGAAGANVLTF.

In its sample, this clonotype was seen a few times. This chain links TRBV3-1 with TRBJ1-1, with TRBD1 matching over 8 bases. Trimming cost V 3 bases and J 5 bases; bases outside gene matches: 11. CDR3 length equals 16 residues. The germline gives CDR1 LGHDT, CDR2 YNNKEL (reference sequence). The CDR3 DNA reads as TGTGCCAGCAGCCACCCAAAAACAGGGGGTAGGACTGAAGCTTTCTTT. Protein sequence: CASSHPKTGGRTEAFF.

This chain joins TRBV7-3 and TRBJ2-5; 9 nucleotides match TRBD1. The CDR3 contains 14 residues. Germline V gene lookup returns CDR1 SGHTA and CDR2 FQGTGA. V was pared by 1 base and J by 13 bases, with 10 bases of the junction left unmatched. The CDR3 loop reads CASSLSYDRGLVYF. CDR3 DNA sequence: TGTGCCAGCAGCTTAAGTTACGACAGGGGGTTGGTGTACTTC.

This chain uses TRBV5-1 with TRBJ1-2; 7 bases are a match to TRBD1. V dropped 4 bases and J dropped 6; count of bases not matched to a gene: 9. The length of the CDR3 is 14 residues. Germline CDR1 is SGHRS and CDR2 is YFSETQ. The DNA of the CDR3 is TGCGCCAGCAGCCCAACCGGGACAGCTAATGGCTACACCTTC. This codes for CASSPTGTANGYTF.